This entry lists 24 T cell receptor beta chains sequenced from one sample in a study of human T cells and chemical hapten exposure (dated by TCRdb to the early 2020s). Sample time point, as interpreted from the label and publication: healthy volunteer bleed at 2 weeks. Total RNA was extracted from unfractionated whole blood collected in Tempus Blood RNA tubes. Library creation used RACE. Instrument on record: NextSeq 500. TCRdb trimmed the raw reads at Q25, called clones with MiXCR and kept productive beta chains. Every entry covers one CDR3 protein and lists the most common genes and DNA from its rows. Here the sample has just over 90,000 distinct CDR3 sequences; approximately 9.7% occur a single time. The ten largest clones represent 2.9% of the sample. The sequenced material came from whole blood. The receptors were sampled from a female donor in good health. Some clones in this sample may be carry-over from other donors' samples.

This clonotype occurred many times. The chain uses TRBV11-2 and TRBJ2-3, with TRBD1 matching over 9 bases. Germline V CDR1 and CDR2: SGHAT, FQNNGV. With 5 bases clipped from V and 4 bases from J, the junction kept 10 bases outside the gene matches. The CDR3 has 16 residues. CDR3 sequence reads: CASSAAGQGLSDTQYF. CDR3 sequence (DNA): TGTGCCAGCAGCGCCGCTGGACAGGGGCTCTCAGATACGCAGTATTTT.

J is TRBJ2-7 and V is TRBV28, with D unclear. Germline V lookup: CDR1 MDHEN, CDR2 SYDVKM. This CDR3 is built from 15 residues. With 10 bases removed from V and 2 bases from J, the gap between germline ends came to 21 bases. DNA for the CDR3: TGTGCCACCAAACCTGAGTGGCTAGTCACCTACGAGCAGTACTTC. Its translation: CATKPEWLVTYEQYF. Based on the CDR3 plus reference TRBV28 and TRBJ2-7, the full variable domain is DVKVTQSSRYLVKRTGEKVFLECVQDMDHENMFWYRQDPGLGLRLIYFSYDVKMKEKGDIPEGYSVSREKKERFSLILESASTNQTSMYLCATKPEWLVTYEQYFGPGTRLTVT.

This clonotype was detected a few times. The rearrangement joins TRBV12-3 or TRBV12-4 to TRBJ1-1, with D unclear. The germline V and J ends were trimmed by 6 bases and 1 base, with 12 bases remaining between them. The CDR3 has 14 residues. The CDR3 is CASRPELGNTEAFF. The CDR3 DNA sequence: TGTGCCAGCAGGCCCGAGCTGGGGAACACTGAAGCTTTCTTT.

This clonotype occurred a few times. V and J are TRBV28 and TRBJ1-2; no definite D call. This CDR3 region has 13 residues. Between the trimmed V and J ends, which lost 3 bases and 7 bases, there was a span of 12 bases. Germline V gene lookup returns CDR1 MDHEN and CDR2 SYDVKM. CDR3 loop: CASSFNSAFGYTF. In DNA, the CDR3 is TGTGCCAGCAGTTTCAACAGTGCCTTTGGCTACACCTTC.

This clonotype has ten or more counts. This chain connects TRBV29-1 to TRBJ2-1; the D gene is possibly TRBD2 (6 bases). This CDR3 spans 14 amino acids. With 3 bases removed from V and 8 bases from J, the gap between germline ends came to 17 bases. Germline V lookup: CDR1 SQVTM, CDR2 ANQGSEA. Written as DNA, the CDR3 is TGCAGCGTTGATGTGGGTCTAGCGAGGGATGAGCAGTTCTTC. As protein: CSVDVGLARDEQFF.

The chain carries TRBV4-3 and TRBJ2-3, with TRBD2 matching 8 bases. The CDR3 length is 17 residues. Germline CDR1 LGHNA, CDR2 YSLEER. V was clipped by 0 bases and J by 1 base; unmatched bases: 6. The CDR3 spells CASSQDTVGRGTDTQYF. The CDR3 nucleotides are TGCGCCAGCAGCCAAGATACCGTCGGGAGGGGCACAGATACGCAGTATTTT.

The sample holds a few counts of this clonotype. Written as DNA, the CDR3 is TGTGCCAGCAGCTTAGTCCCAACAGAAGACGAAAAACTGTTTTTT. The encoded protein is CASSLVPTEDEKLFF. J is TRBJ1-4 and V is TRBV7-9; D is ambiguous. V was trimmed by 1 base and J by 8 bases, leaving 14 bases between them. The germline V gene has CDR1 SEHNR and CDR2 FQNEAQ (reference sequence). This CDR3 spans 15 amino acids.

The chain couples TRBV21-1 to TRBJ1-4. TRBV21-1 is a pseudogene locus. The CDR3 totals 15 residues. In DNA form, the CDR3 reads TGTGCCAGCAGCAAAGGTTCAGGAAGGAATGAAAAACTGTTTTTT. It translates to CASSKGSGRNEKLFF.

This clonotype was seen repeatedly, ten times or more. This chain connects TRBV20-1 to TRBJ2-7; 8 bases align to TRBD2. This CDR3 comprises 14 residues. Germline V gene lookup returns CDR1 DFQATT and CDR2 SNEGSKA (reference sequence). Trimming took 3 bases from V and 3 from J; bases not matched to a gene: 7. The CDR3 DNA sequence: TGCAGTGCTAGTAGAAGCGGGAGATACTACGAGCAGTACTTC. As protein: CSASRSGRYYEQYF.

The chain recombines TRBV29-1 with TRBJ2-3, with 10 bases that match TRBD2. V dropped 2 bases and J dropped 4; count of bases not matched to a gene: 15. The CDR3 runs 18 residues. CDR1 SQVTM and CDR2 ANQGSEA come from the germline V gene. The CDR3 nucleotides are TGCAGCGTTGAAAGTCCTGTAGATGGGACTAGCGATGCAGATACGCAGTATTTT. It codes for CSVESPVDGTSDADTQYF.

V is TRBV6-6 and J is TRBJ1-5; TRBD1 aligns across 9 bases. This CDR3 is built from 15 residues. With 4 bases clipped from V and 5 bases from J, the junction kept 6 bases outside the gene matches. Looked up from germline, CDR1 is MNHNY and CDR2 is SVGAGI (reference sequence). For the CDR3, the DNA is TGTGCCAGCAGTTCTGGGGACAGGGCTCATCAGCCCCAGCATTTT. It specifies CASSSGDRAHQPQHF.

This chain joins TRBV2 and TRBJ1-1, with D unresolved. Looked up from germline, CDR1 is SNHLY and CDR2 is FYNNEI. V lost 2 bases, J lost 4 bases, and 11 bases lay in between. The length of the CDR3 is 14 residues. The CDR3 sequence: CASSELREVTEAFF. For the CDR3, the DNA is TGTGCCAGCAGTGAATTAAGGGAGGTCACTGAAGCTTTCTTT.

This clonotype was counted many times. The chain has TRBV7-3 and TRBJ2-5; D ambiguous. V was pared by 8 bases and J by 1 base, with 11 bases between. CDR1 and CDR2 from the germline V gene are SGHTA and FQGTGA. This CDR3 is built from 13 residues. The CDR3 here is CASGKSPQETQYF. CDR3 coding DNA: TGTGCCAGCGGGAAGTCACCCCAAGAGACCCAGTACTTC.

This clonotype was observed a handful of times. This chain links TRBV6-1 with TRBJ1-1; D is ambiguous. Trimming stripped 0 bases from V and 10 bases from J, with 3 bases between. Germline V gene sequence: CDR1 MNHNS, CDR2 SASEGT. This CDR3 is 10 amino acids long. The CDR3 DNA reads TGTGCCAGCAGTGAAGCGGGAGCTTTCTTT. This gives the protein CASSEAGAFF.

This clonotype was counted ten times or more. This chain links TRBV6-2 or TRBV6-3 with TRBJ1-5; TRBD1 matches 11 bases. Germline loops: CDR1 MNHEY, CDR2 SVGEGT. V lost 6 bases and J lost 6; bases outside the gene matches: 10. The CDR3 is made up of 16 amino acids. CDR3 residues: CASRSAGTGGSQPQHF. The CDR3 coding sequence is TGTGCCAGCAGATCCGCCGGGACAGGGGGGAGTCAGCCCCAGCATTTT.

This clonotype was found a few times. This rearrangement joins TRBV25-1 to TRBJ1-2, with D possibly being TRBD1 (5 bases). CDR3 size: 15 residues. In germline, CDR1 is MGHDK, CDR2 SYGVNS. Trimming cost V 2 bases and J 0 bases, with 10 bases left between them. The CDR3 bases are TGTGCCAGCAGTGAACCGACAGCGACTAACTATGGCTACACCTTC. It specifies CASSEPTATNYGYTF.

This clonotype has a handful of counts. The V call is TRBV5-5, the J call TRBJ2-7; 12 nucleotides line up with TRBD1. The CDR3 covers 15 residues. CDR1 and CDR2 from the germline V gene are SGHKS and YYEKEE (reference sequence). V shed 3 bases and J 3 bases; nucleotides not matched to a gene: 4. The CDR3 is CASSSGTGGFYEQYF. DNA of the CDR3: TGTGCCAGCAGCTCCGGGACAGGGGGCTTCTACGAGCAGTACTTC. Drawing the rest from reference TRBV5-5 and TRBJ2-7, the complete variable domain is DAGVTQSPTHLIKTRGQQVTLRCSPISGHKSVSWYQQVLGQGPQFIFQYYEKEERGRGNFPDRFSARQFPNYSSELNVNALLLGDSALYLCASSSGTGGFYEQYFGPGTRLTVT.

The gene calls are TRBV15 and TRBJ2-3; 10 nucleotides match TRBD2. V lost 4 bases and J lost 3; bases outside the gene matches: 10. The CDR3 is 17 amino acids. Germline V CDR1 and CDR2: LNHNV, YYDKDF (reference sequence). DNA for the CDR3: TGTGCCACCAGCACCCTTGCGGCTAGCGGGAGTACAGATACGCAGTATTTT. Translated: CATSTLAASGSTDTQYF.

This clonotype was counted ten times or more. J is TRBJ2-3 and V is TRBV7-2; 9 bases are a match to TRBD2. The V and J ends lost 7 bases and 5 bases, in that order; junction bases with no gene match: 7. The CDR3 loop spans 14 amino acids. The germline gives CDR1 SGHTA, CDR2 FQGNSA. For the CDR3, the DNA is TGTGCCAGCACTGCGGGAGGGGGTGTAGATACGCAGTATTTT. This encodes CASTAGGGVDTQYF.

J is TRBJ1-1 and V is TRBV29-1; no firm D call. V was cut by 7 bases and J by 4 bases, with 13 bases left in between. CDR1 SQVTM and CDR2 ANQGSEA come from the germline V gene. The CDR3 has 12 residues. As DNA, the CDR3 is TGCAGCGGAAAGGGAACTGGCACTGAAGCTTTCTTT. Protein sequence: CSGKGTGTEAFF.

This clonotype has a count of ten or more. This chain links TRBV2 with TRBJ1-4; D is unclear. The V gene's germline CDR1 is SNHLY and CDR2 FYNNEI. V lost 2 bases and J 0 bases, leaving 13 bases between the germline ends. The length of the CDR3 is 17 residues. The CDR3 loop is CASSEISRTATNEKLFF. CDR3 coding DNA: TGTGCCAGCAGTGAAATATCGAGGACCGCAACTAATGAAAAACTGTTTTTT.

The chain uses TRBV6-5 and TRBJ2-5, with D perhaps assigned TRBD1 or TRBD2 (5 bases each). There are 15 residues in the CDR3. Germline lookup yields CDR1 MNHEY and CDR2 SVGAGI. V gave up 6 bases and J gave up 5 bases, with 19 bases separating them. The CDR3 nucleotides read TGTGCCAGCAGCCCCGGGACGCCGACTGGGGAGACCCAGTACTTC. Translated, it gives CASSPGTPTGETQYF.

V and J are TRBV27 and TRBJ1-2; a weak D match, TRBD1 (5 bases). V was pared by 2 bases and J by 4 bases, with 11 bases between. The germline CDR1 and CDR2 sequences are MNHEY and SMNVEV (reference sequence). CDR3 length equals 14 residues. CDR3 DNA sequence: TGTGCCAGCAGTTTACGCGCAGGGACCTATGGCTACACCTTC. Encoded protein: CASSLRAGTYGYTF.

This clonotype came up a few times. The CDR3 DNA sequence: TGTGCCAGCAGTCGGACTGCAGATAGCAAAAACATTCAGTACTTC. Encoded protein: CASSRTADSKNIQYF. This sequence joins TRBV14 and TRBJ2-4; D perhaps matches TRBD2 (5 bases). CDR1 is SGHDN, CDR2 FVKESK, per germline. The CDR3 has 15 amino acids. With 6 bases removed from V and 3 bases from J, the gap between germline ends came to 15 bases.